What follows are 16 T cell receptor beta chains derived from one specimen sequenced in a study of tumor and adjacent non-tumor tissue in lung cancer. No cell sorting was done before RNA was extracted from the tissue. TCRbeta libraries were built with three rounds of nested PCR, modified from ARM-PCR. MiXCR, run by TCRdb on the multiplex PCR reads, gives a single entry per CDR3 protein. The repertoire has around 120,000 distinct CDR3 sequences, around three fifths of them found once; the top ten carry roughly 13%. The sequencing input was lung tumor tissue. Every receptor here comes from a man aged 25-45 years with non-small cell lung cancer.

This chain connects TRBV11-3 to TRBJ2-7; 8 bases map to TRBD1. V gave up 5 bases and J gave up 9 bases; unmatched junction bases: 15. There are 15 residues in the CDR3. CDR1 is SGHNT, CDR2 YENEEA, per germline. CDR3 in DNA: TGTGCCAGCAGCCGTATCGGGACAGGAGTCAACGGGCAGTACTTC. Its protein product is CASSRIGTGVNGQYF.

This clonotype was seen at least ten times. V usage is TRBV4-1 and J usage is TRBJ1-4, with TRBD1 matching 8 bases. The CDR3 runs to 16 residues. V lost 3 bases and J lost 6; bases outside the gene matches: 9. Looked up from germline, CDR1 is MGHRA and CDR2 is YSYEKL. CDR3 sequence: CASSHDGQGVDEKLFF. The DNA for the CDR3 is TGCGCCAGCAGCCATGATGGACAGGGAGTGGATGAAAAACTGTTTTTT.

Concerning this clonotype: One junction end does not reproduce the germline sequence, and a read error may be involved. The V gene is TRBV6-2 or TRBV6-3, the J gene TRBJ1-5; 9 bases line up with TRBD1. CDR1 is MNHEY and CDR2 is SVGEGT in the germline V gene. CDR3 length: 14 residues. Here the CDR3 reads CTSSSGQGVQPQHF. The CDR3 nucleotides are TGTACCAGCAGTTCGGGACAGGGCGTTCAGCCCCAACATTTT.

In its sample, this clonotype was seen once. A junction boundary mismatches the germline segment, possibly from a read error. The chain has TRBV5-5 and TRBJ2-7; 9 bases are a match to TRBD2. CDR1 SGHKS and CDR2 YYEKEE come from the germline V gene (reference sequence). The CDR3 has 15 amino acids. DNA of the CDR3: TGTGTCAGCACCCACCGGGTAGCGGGAGAAAACGAGCAGTACTTC. This sequence encodes CVSTHRVAGENEQYF.

A word on this clonotype: It may be a read error: a sequence one base away is much more abundant. The rearrangement links TRBV4-2 to TRBJ2-7; no clear D. This CDR3 contains 12 residues. V was clipped by 4 bases and J by 7 bases, with 11 bases between them. CDR1 and CDR2 (germline): LGHNA, YNFKEQ. The CDR3 is CASSPTRWEQYF. CDR3 nucleotide sequence: TGTGCCAGCAGCCCGACAAGATGGGAGCAGTACTTC.

Concerning this clonotype itself: A read error may account for a junction end that differs from germline. The chain joins TRBV6-1 to TRBJ2-1, with a weak D call TRBD2 (5 bases). The CDR3 extends over 16 amino acids. The germline CDR1 and CDR2 sequences are MNHNS and SASEGT. In DNA form, the CDR3 reads TGTGGCAGCAGTGAAAGGCCGGGGAGAACTTACAATGAGCAGTTCTTC. The encoded protein is CGSSERPGRTYNEQFF.

At least ten counts were recorded for this clonotype. The rearrangement uses TRBV4-1 and TRBJ2-3; 11 bases map to TRBD1. Germline-derived CDR1 and CDR2 are MGHRA and YSYEKL. V shed 7 bases and J 4 bases; nucleotides not matched to a gene: 13. CDR3 size: 17 residues. CDR3 amino acids: CASTFSGTGGKADTQYF. DNA for the CDR3: TGCGCCAGCACCTTCTCCGGGACAGGGGGGAAGGCAGATACGCAGTATTTT.

Details on this clonotype: A much larger clone differs from this one at a single base, so this may be a read error. The chain carries TRBV29-1 and TRBJ2-1, with TRBD1 as a possible D gene (5 bases). Germline-derived CDR1 and CDR2 are SQVTM and ANQGSEA. There are 13 residues in the CDR3. CDR3 sequence (DNA): TGCAGCGCTGAAGGGGAAAGCCTCAATGAGCAGTTCTTC. Translating gives CSAEGESLNEQFF.

To note about this clonotype: One end of the junction is discordant with germline, which a read error may explain. V and J are TRBV6-5 and TRBJ2-2; D tentatively reads TRBD1 or TRBD2 (5 bases each). The CDR3 runs 16 residues. Germline lookup yields CDR1 MNHEY and CDR2 SVGAGI. The CDR3, as DNA: TGTGCCAGGAGCCGAGACAGCCGTGGGACGACCGGGGAGTTGTTTTTT. Residues: CARSRDSRGTTGELFF.

This clonotype was observed once. Germline and junction disagree at one end, which may indicate a read error. The genes are TRBV4-2 and TRBJ2-7; 7 bases line up with TRBD2. Looked up from germline, CDR1 is LGHNA and CDR2 is YNFKEQ. The CDR3 is 15 amino acids. The CDR3 sequence: CASSQEGGGSSERYF. The CDR3 coding sequence is TGTGCCAGCAGCCAAGAGGGCGGGGGTAGTAGCGAGCGGTACTTC.

The chain recombines TRBV6-2 or TRBV6-3 with TRBJ2-1; 9 nucleotides agree with TRBD1. Germline V CDR1 and CDR2: MNHEY, SVGEGT. This CDR3 has 20 residues. CDR3 in amino acids: CVSSYSAGQGYLSSYNEQFF. The CDR3 nucleotides read TGTGTGAGCAGTTACTCGGCGGGACAGGGCTACCTAAGTTCCTACAATGAGCAGTTCTTC.

The chain links TRBV24-1 to TRBJ2-1, with D perhaps matching TRBD2 (5 bases). CDR3 length: 14 residues. Germline CDR1 is KGHDR and CDR2 is SFDVKD. Trimming removed 3 bases from V and 8 bases from J, with 13 bases in between. The CDR3 region has the DNA TGTGCCACCAGTGATAGGACGGGGATGGATGAGCAGTTCTTC. The encoded protein is CATSDRTGMDEQFF.

The rearrangement uses TRBV29-1 and TRBJ2-1; the D is unclear. The J call may be faulty, since TRBJ2-7 better matches the DNA end. CDR3 length equals 11 residues. The germline gives CDR1 SQVTM, CDR2 ANQGSEA. The CDR3 DNA reads TGCAGCATCCGTCGGTACAATGGGCAGTACTTC. It codes for CSIRRYNGQYF.

Many counts were recorded for this clonotype. V is TRBV5-6 and J is TRBJ2-3; TRBD2 matches at 7 bases. Germline loops: CDR1 SGHDT, CDR2 YYEEEE. J lost 10 bases, V lost 4 bases, and 9 bases had no gene match. The CDR3 loop spans 13 amino acids. CDR3 sequence (DNA): TGTGCCAGCAGCAGGGGAGGGAGTCCTTCGCAGTATTTT. It encodes CASSRGGSPSQYF.

A note on this clonotype: It may be a read error: a sequence one base away is much more abundant. The final CDR3 position lacks the conserved phenylalanine or tryptophan, pointing to a likely read error. The DNA of the CDR3 is TGCGCCAGCAGCCAAGGGACAGGGTTAGATCAGCCCCAGCATTCT. As protein: CASSQGTGLDQPQHS. The V gene is TRBV4-1, the J gene TRBJ1-5, with 8 positions matching TRBD1. This CDR3 is built from 15 residues. Per germline, CDR1 MGHRA and CDR2 YSYEKL. The V segment lost 1 base and the J segment 5 bases; nucleotides outside the gene matches: 4.

Comment on this clonotype: A single base separates this from a much larger clone, so it may be a read error. The chain uses TRBV6-5 and TRBJ1-1; 12 bases match TRBD1. CDR1 is MNHEY, CDR2 SVGAGI, per germline. This CDR3 has 15 amino acids. In DNA form, the CDR3 reads TGTGCCAGCAGTTACCTTGGGACAGGGGGCATTGAAACTTTCTTT. As protein: CASSYLGTGGIETFF.